Below, one T cell receptor (beta chain) is given with its context. Its antigen is currently unknown. This sample was taken from a study of blood T cells in healthy people across ages. PCR was performed a second time for roughly 7 to 11 cycles using a sample-barcoded 5' primer and a J-beta primer mix. Each cDNA molecule carried a tag from a template-switch adaptor that contained 12 random nucleotides. TCRdb used MiXCR to reprocess the 5' RACE reads, holding one entry per CDR3 protein. This table has approximately 1,000,000 distinct CDR3 sequences, 40% to 50% appearing once. The germline V gene has CDR1 DFQATT and CDR2 SNEGSKA (reference sequence). The CDR3 length is 14 residues. Study results and caveats: Investigators viewed diversity estimates from one million T cells as underestimates, the study reported. A strong correlation was found between TCR beta diversity and the percentage of naive T cells.

Sequenced material: blood. The chain couples TRBV20-1 to TRBJ2-1; tentative D call: TRBD1 (6 bases). The closer fit of TRBJ2-7 to the DNA end suggests the J call may be wrong. This TCR came from a woman aged 60 to 75 in good health. Here the CDR3 DNA reads TGCAGTGCCAAACAGGGCTATGATTACAATGAGCAGTACTTC. This translates into CSAKQGYDYNEQYF.